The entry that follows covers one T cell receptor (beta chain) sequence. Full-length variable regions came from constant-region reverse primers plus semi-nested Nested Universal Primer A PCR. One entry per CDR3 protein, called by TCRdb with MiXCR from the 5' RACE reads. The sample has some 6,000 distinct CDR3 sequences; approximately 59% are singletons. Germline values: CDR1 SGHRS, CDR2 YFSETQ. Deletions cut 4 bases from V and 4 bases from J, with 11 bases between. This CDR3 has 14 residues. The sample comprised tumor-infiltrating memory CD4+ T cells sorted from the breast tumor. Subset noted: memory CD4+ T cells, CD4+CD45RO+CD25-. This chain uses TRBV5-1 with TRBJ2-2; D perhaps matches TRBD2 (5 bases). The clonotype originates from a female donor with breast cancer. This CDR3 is CASSPEGSTGELFF. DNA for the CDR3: TGCGCCAGCAGCCCCGAAGGGAGCACCGGGGAGCTGTTTTTT.